The 8 T cell receptor beta chains below were found in one sample sequenced in a study of CD8 T cells in Susac syndrome. Random hexamers primed reverse transcription of about 0.5 to 1 ug RNA. MiXCR, run by TCRdb on the immunoSEQ multiplex PCR reads, gives a single entry per CDR3 protein. The sample holds about 200,000 distinct CDR3 sequences; about 95% are singletons and the top ten take approximately 0.1%. The material sequenced was CD4+ T cells from PBMCs. These receptors were taken from a human donor in good health.

This chain joins TRBV7-2 and TRBJ1-1; the D is unclear. V was trimmed by 1 base and J by 4 bases, leaving 13 bases between them. CDR3 length equals 15 residues. The germline gives CDR1 SGHTA, CDR2 FQGNSA. The CDR3 nucleotides are TGTGCCAGCAGCTTAGTTCCCGGGGTGAGCACTGAAGCTTTCTTT. Translated, it gives CASSLVPGVSTEAFF.

The chain combines TRBV4-3 with TRBJ2-3, with 10 bases matching TRBD2. From germline, CDR1 is LGHNA and CDR2 YSLEER. This CDR3 is built from 17 residues. With 0 bases clipped from V and 0 bases from J, the junction kept 3 bases outside the gene matches. As DNA, the CDR3 is TGCGCCAGCAGCCAAGATATAGCGGGGGGTAGCACAGATACGCAGTATTTT. It codes for CASSQDIAGGSTDTQYF.

The chain employs TRBV5-4 and TRBJ2-4; unclear D gene. The CDR3 runs to 13 residues. The V end lost 2 bases, the J end lost 6 bases, and 9 bases lay between the germline ends. Looked up from germline, CDR1 is SGHNT and CDR2 is YYREEE (reference sequence). CDR3 coding DNA: TGTGCCAGCAGCTTAGCCGGAAGAAACATTCAGTACTTC. This translates into CASSLAGRNIQYF.

J is TRBJ1-1 and V is TRBV12-3 or TRBV12-4; 9 positions match TRBD1. The CDR3 sequence is 17 residues long. Losses at the gene ends were 5 bases for V and 5 bases for J; bases not matched to a gene: 15. CDR3 DNA: TGTGCCAGCAGTACCCCAGGGGACAGGGCCCAAGGTACTGAAGCTTTCTTT. Translated, it gives CASSTPGDRAQGTEAFF.

V is TRBV7-3 and J is TRBJ2-5; perhaps TRBD2 as D (6 bases). The germline V gene encodes CDR1 SGHTA and CDR2 FQGTGA. The CDR3 has 14 residues. V shed 4 bases and J shed 4 bases, with 13 bases lying between them. This CDR3 reads CASSSIGGIETQYF. The CDR3 DNA reads TGTGCCAGCAGCTCCATTGGGGGGATAGAGACCCAGTACTTC.

V gene TRBV15 combines with J gene TRBJ1-1, with D unclear. Trimming left V 3 bases short and J 3 bases short, with 11 bases between. Germline CDR1 is LNHNV and CDR2 is YYDKDF (reference sequence). The CDR3 contains 14 residues. CDR3 region: CATSSELKDTEAFF. CDR3 in DNA: TGTGCCACCAGCAGTGAGCTAAAGGACACTGAAGCTTTCTTT.

The chain joins TRBV12-3 or TRBV12-4 to TRBJ2-3; 9 nucleotides align to TRBD2. CDR3 length: 18 residues. J was trimmed by 3 bases and V by 1 base; bases with no gene match: 11. The CDR3 DNA sequence: TGTGCCAGCAGTTTAGATATGGCGGGGGGGTTTGGAACAGATACGCAGTATTTT. Translating gives CASSLDMAGGFGTDTQYF.

The J gene is TRBJ1-4, the V gene TRBV30; no clear D. This CDR3 has 15 amino acids. Trimming left V 0 bases short and J 7 bases short, with 15 bases between. Looked up from germline, CDR1 is GTSNPN and CDR2 is SVGIG (reference sequence). The CDR3 nucleotides read TGTGCCTGGAGTGTAGGTTCGGCGGGGAGTGAAAAACTGTTTTTT. Amino acid sequence: CAWSVGSAGSEKLFF. Full variable domain (remainder filled in from reference TRBV30 and TRBJ1-4): SQTIHQWPATLVQPVGSPLSLECTVEGTSNPNLYWYRQAAGRGLQLLFYSVGIGQISSEVPQNLSASRPQDRQFILSSKKLLLSDSGFYLCAWSVGSAGSEKLFFGSGTQLSVL.